This is a list of T cell receptor beta chains from one sample in a study of CD8+ T cells in alopecia areata. Some clones are missing from TCRdb's copy, which holds only in-frame ones; the method was immunoSEQ multiplex PCR. There are about 110,000 clones in the sample; about 50% occur only once, and roughly 25% lies in the top ten. Material: NKG2D-low CD8+ T cells sorted from blood. Receptor source: a human donor with alopecia areata. Both conserved end residues are part of each CDR3. The D gene is left open where the match is weak. For some rows the clone size is stated as once, few or many, or as a class when expanded; others skip it.

>TRBV6-1|NA|TRBJ2-2|few
TGTGCCAGCCCTGCCTTCACCGGGGAGCTGTTTTTT
CASPAFTGELFF
>TRBV27|TRBD2|TRBJ2-1|few
TGTGCCAGCAGACCAAACCCTAGCGGGGCGGGCAATGAGCAGTTCTTC
CASRPNPSGAGNEQFF
>TRBV2|NA|TRBJ1-1|NA
TGTGCCAGCAGTGATAAGGACGGAATAGGCACTGAAGCTTTCTTT
CASSDKDGIGTEAFF
>TRBV2|TRBD2|TRBJ2-7|few
TGTGCCAGCAGTGGGGGATTGGCGGGAGCAACCGAGCAGTACTTC
CASSGGLAGATEQYF
>TRBV14|TRBD2|TRBJ2-3|NA
TGTGCCAGCAGCCAAGTTCCCAGCGGGGCCCCAGATACGCAGTATTTT
CASSQVPSGAPDTQYF
>TRBV27|NA|TRBJ1-5|NA
TGTGAAAAGCCCCCCCCTGAGTGCAATCAGCCCCAGCATTTT
CEKPPPECNQPQHF
>TRBV27|NA|TRBJ2-5|NA
TGTGCCAGCAGCGGTAGGGGCCGGGGGGAGACCCAGTACTTC
CASSGRGRGETQYF
>TRBV29-1|NA|TRBJ2-5|NA
TGCAGCGTTGAGGGGCAATCCATTCAAGAGACCCAGTACTTC
CSVEGQSIQETQYF
>TRBV15|TRBD2|TRBJ2-7|NA
TGTGCCACCAGCACCCGGACTAGCGGCATGTACGAGCAGTACTTC
CATSTRTSGMYEQYF
>TRBV27|TRBD1|TRBJ2-7|NA
TGTGCCAGCAGTGACAGGGGGCTCTACGAGCAGTACTTC
CASSDRGLYEQYF
>TRBV11-2|TRBD2|TRBJ2-1|NA
TGTGCCAGCAGCTTAGGAAACCGCGGGACTAGCTGGTACAATGAGCAGTTCTTC
CASSLGNRGTSWYNEQFF
>TRBV19|NA|TRBJ2-6|many
TGTGCCAGCCGTAAAGACAGCTTGACTGGGGCCAACGTCCTGACTTTC
CASRKDSLTGANVLTF
>TRBV7-6|TRBD2|TRBJ2-1|NA
TGTGCCAGCAGCCCGGGGGAGGGTCGTCGGGAGGAGCAGTTCTTC
CASSPGEGRREEQFF
>TRBV19|NA|TRBJ2-1|NA
TGTGCCAGTACCAAAGCAGGGGACCCTTTCCACAATGAGCAGTTCTTC
CASTKAGDPFHNEQFF
>TRBV5-6|NA|TRBJ1-6|NA
TGTGCCAGCAGCTTGGGGACAGTTAATTCACCCCTCCACTTT
CASSLGTVNSPLHF
>TRBV2|NA|TRBJ2-6|NA
TGTGCCAGCAGGGGGGCCAACGTCCTGACTTTC
CASRGANVLTF
>TRBV28|NA|TRBJ2-7|NA
TGTGCCAGCAGTTCCTCGCACAGGGCGTCCTACGAGCAGTACTTC
CASSSSHRASYEQYF
>TRBV27|NA|TRBJ2-3|NA
TGTGCCAGCAGTCCTCTTGTTGGGACTAGCACAGATACGCAGTATTTT
CASSPLVGTSTDTQYF
>TRBV4-1|TRBD2|TRBJ2-1|NA
TGCGCCAGCAGCCACGAAAGCGGGACTTACAATGAGCAGTTCTTC
CASSHESGTYNEQFF
>TRBV28|NA|TRBJ2-5|few
TGTGCCAGCAGTGAAGGAGGGACCCAGTACTTC
CASSEGGTQYF
>TRBV27|TRBD1|TRBJ1-2|NA
TGTGCCATCAAGACAGGGAATGGCTACACCTTC
CAIKTGNGYTF
>TRBV6-5|NA|TRBJ2-7|NA
TGTGCCAGCAGTTACGGTGCGGAATACGAGCAGTACTTC
CASSYGAEYEQYF
>TRBV7-8|NA|TRBJ2-1|once
TGTGCCAGCAGCTCCTTGGCCACCCTAGATGAGCAGTTCTTC
CASSSLATLDEQFF
>TRBV27|NA|TRBJ2-7|NA
TGTGCCAGCAGTTTACAACCCACCTACGAGCAGTACTTC
CASSLQPTYEQYF
>TRBV6-5|TRBD1|TRBJ2-5|NA
TGTGCCAGCAGCTCAACAGGGGCCGGGGAGACCCAGTACTTC
CASSSTGAGETQYF
>TRBV11-2|NA|TRBJ1-1|NA
TGTGCCAGCAGCTTAGAGAACACTGAAGCTTTCTTT
CASSLENTEAFF
>TRBV4-1|TRBD1|TRBJ2-7|NA
TGCGCCAGCAGCCAAGCTGACAGGGGGTGGTACGAGCAGTACTTC
CASSQADRGWYEQYF
>TRBV11-2|NA|TRBJ2-7|NA
TGTGCCAGCAGCTTATCTCTTATTACTCGGACAGCCTACTCCTACGAGCAGTACTTC
CASSLSLITRTAYSYEQYF
>TRBV2|NA|TRBJ2-1|NA
TGTGCCAGCAGTGATTTCAGCCCGGGGACGACGAGGCCTGCGGGTACCTACAATGAGCAGTTCTTC
CASSDFSPGTTRPAGTYNEQFF
>TRBV6-5|TRBD2|TRBJ2-1|NA
TGTGCCAGCAGTTACGGCGGGAGGGTCTACAATGAGCAGTTCTTC
CASSYGGRVYNEQFF
>TRBV6-5|TRBD2|TRBJ2-7|NA
TGTGCCAGCAGTTACGCGGGAGCCTCCTACGAGCAGTACTTC
CASSYAGASYEQYF
>TRBV11-2|NA|TRBJ2-7|NA
TGTGCCAGCAGCACTACAGGGTTTCCAGGGACTAACGAGCAGTACTTC
CASSTTGFPGTNEQYF
>TRBV27|TRBD1|TRBJ1-1|NA
TGTGCCAGCAGTTCGCGCCGGGACAGGGAGACTGAAGCTTTCTTT
CASSSRRDRETEAFF
>TRBV29-1|TRBD2|TRBJ2-7|few
TGCAGCGTTGGACTAGCGGGAGCCGTGATTTGGGAGCAGTACTTC
CSVGLAGAVIWEQYF
>TRBV6-5|NA|TRBJ2-2|NA
TGTGCCAGCAGCACCGGGACCCTCCACGGGGAGCTGTTTTTT
CASSTGTLHGELFF
>TRBV9|TRBD2|TRBJ2-5|NA
TGTGCCAGCAGCGCCGGACTAGCGGTGCAAGAGACCCAGTACTTC
CASSAGLAVQETQYF
>TRBV27|NA|TRBJ2-7|NA
TGTGCCAGCAGTCCGCAGGGAGGCGAGCAGTACTTC
CASSPQGGEQYF
>TRBV13|TRBD1|TRBJ2-1|NA
TGTGCCAGCAGCTCAGTCGACAGGGAACTGGGAAACAATGAGCAGTTCTTC
CASSSVDRELGNNEQFF
>TRBV23-1|NA|TRBJ1-2|NA
TGCGCCAGCAGTCTTACCCCTGCTAACTATGGCTACACCTTC
CASSLTPANYGYTF
>TRBV7-9|TRBD1|TRBJ1-5|NA
TGTGCCAGCAGCCCGGGGACAGGACCCAATCAGCCCCAGCATTTT
CASSPGTGPNQPQHF
>TRBV2|NA|TRBJ1-1|NA
TGTGCCAGCAGTGAAATGGACACGAATTATTTGAACACTGAAGCTTTCTTT
CASSEMDTNYLNTEAFF
>TRBV27|NA|TRBJ1-5|NA
TGTGCCAGCAGCCCCCTAATTAAACCGGACGGGGCCTACAATCAGCCCCAGCATTTT
CASSPLIKPDGAYNQPQHF
>TRBV11-2|NA|TRBJ2-1|NA
TGTGCCAGCAGCTCCCACAGGGACGAGCAGTTCTTC
CASSSHRDEQFF
>TRBV9|NA|TRBJ2-6|NA
TGTGCCAGCAGCTCTACAAACAGGGCTGGGGCCAACGTCCTGACTTTC
CASSSTNRAGANVLTF
>TRBV19|NA|TRBJ1-2|NA
TGTGCCAGTAGTGAGGGGGGTCTTGGCTACACCTTC
CASSEGGLGYTF
>TRBV15|NA|TRBJ2-1|NA
TGTGCCACCAGCAGAGCCCGGACAGCCCGGAACACCAATGAGCAGTTCTTC
CATSRARTARNTNEQFF
>TRBV5-1|NA|TRBJ2-5|NA
TGCGCCAGCACCGACAGCCCCCGGGGGGAGACCCAGTACTTC
CASTDSPRGETQYF
>TRBV9|NA|TRBJ2-7|NA
TGTGCCAGCAGCGTAGAGTGGGGATACGAGCAGTACTTC
CASSVEWGYEQYF
>TRBV20-1|TRBD2|TRBJ2-3|NA
TGCAGTGCTGGACTAGCGGGAGACAAGTATTTT
CSAGLAGDKYF
>TRBV13|TRBD2|TRBJ2-1|NA
TGTGCCAGCAGCTCGACTCCGGGACTAGCCTACAATGAGCAGTTCTTC
CASSSTPGLAYNEQFF
>TRBV13|NA|TRBJ2-7|NA
TGTGCCAGCAGCGCCCCCGGGAGAAAGCACGAGCAGTACTTC
CASSAPGRKHEQYF
>TRBV29-1|NA|TRBJ2-1|NA
TGCAGCGTTGAGAGCTCCTACAATGAGCAGTTCTTC
CSVESSYNEQFF